The 14 T cell receptor beta chains presented below share a single source sample, sequenced in a study of OX40 agonist ivuxolimab in advanced cancers. Some clones are missing from TCRdb's copy, which holds only in-frame ones; the method was immunoSEQ multiplex PCR. The sample consists of tens of thousands of clones, nearly 85% of them appearing once. The sample consisted of CD4+ or CD8+ T cells sorted from blood, taken in a trial of the OX40 agonist ivuxolimab. Every receptor here comes from an adult with an advanced solid tumor such as melanoma, head and neck, liver or kidney cancer.

V gene TRBV6-5 combines with J gene TRBJ2-5; D uncertain. Germline assignment: CDR1 MNHEY and CDR2 SVGAGI. Trimming left V 1 base short and J 7 bases short, with 4 bases between. This CDR3 has 11 amino acids. The CDR3 is CASSYLGTQYF. CDR3 coding DNA: TGTGCCAGCAGTTACTTGGGGACCCAGTACTTC.

The chain has TRBV28 and TRBJ2-5; 8 nucleotides line up with TRBD1. J gave up 7 bases and V 7 bases, and 11 bases lay outside the gene matches. The germline V gene has CDR1 MDHEN and CDR2 SYDVKM. The CDR3 covers 14 residues. Written as DNA, the CDR3 is TGTGCCAGCACCAAGGACAGGGTGCTCGGGACCCAGTACTTC. This codes for CASTKDRVLGTQYF.

The chain employs TRBV6-6 and TRBJ1-5, with D unclear. The germline gives CDR1 MNHNY, CDR2 SVGAGI (reference sequence). CDR3 length equals 14 residues. V was shortened by 5 bases and J by 0 bases, with 8 bases between the two germline ends. CDR3 loop: CASSTPDSNQPQHF. The CDR3 DNA follows: TGTGCCAGCAGTACCCCAGATAGCAATCAGCCCCAGCATTTT.

This chain uses TRBV19 with TRBJ2-7; D ambiguous. The V gene lost 4 bases and the J gene lost 1 base, with 14 bases spanning the gap. Germline V lookup: CDR1 LNHDA, CDR2 SQIVND (reference sequence). The CDR3 runs to 15 residues. CDR3 loop: CASSTHDTNSYEQYF. The CDR3 bases are TGTGCCAGTAGTACACATGACACGAATTCCTACGAGCAGTACTTC.

V usage is TRBV19 and J usage is TRBJ1-2; TRBD1 matches at 8 bases. The CDR3 consists of 14 residues. Per germline, CDR1 LNHDA and CDR2 SQIVND (reference sequence). The V and J ends lost 7 bases and 8 bases, in that order; junction bases with no gene match: 12. The CDR3 DNA follows: TGTGCCAGTACTCCCGGGGACAGGACAGGCGGCTACACCTTC. It specifies CASTPGDRTGGYTF.

The chain uses TRBV30 and TRBJ2-7; TRBD1 agrees at 10 bases. Germline V gene data show CDR1 as GTSNPN and CDR2 as SVGIG (reference sequence). The junction had 8 bases not matched to a gene; V was cut back by 1 base and J by 5 bases. The CDR3 is 15 amino acids. The CDR3 coding sequence is TGTGCCTGGAGTGATCTCCGGGACAGGGGTGACGAGCAGTACTTC. This encodes CAWSDLRDRGDEQYF.

The V and J genes are TRBV2 and TRBJ2-1, with D tentatively TRBD2 (5 bases). The length of the CDR3 is 15 residues. From germline, CDR1 is SNHLY and CDR2 FYNNEI. V gave up 4 bases and J gave up 0 bases, with 10 bases separating them. The CDR3: CASSGGGSSYNEQFF. In DNA, the CDR3 is TGTGCCAGCAGTGGGGGTGGGAGCTCCTACAATGAGCAGTTCTTC. Based on the CDR3 plus reference TRBV2 and TRBJ2-1, the full variable domain is EPEVTQTPSHQVTQMGQEVILRCVPISNHLYFYWYRQILGQKVEFLVSFYNNEISEKSEIFDDQFSVERPDGSNFTLKIRSTKLEDSAMYFCASSGGGSSYNEQFFGPGTRLTVL.

This chain uses TRBV28 with TRBJ2-7, with 7 bases that match TRBD1. Germline-derived CDR1 and CDR2 are MDHEN and SYDVKM. The J segment lost 3 bases and the V segment lost 4 bases, leaving 6 bases of the junction unmatched. This CDR3 comprises 14 residues. This CDR3 reads CASSSRQGFYEQYF. The CDR3 coding sequence is TGTGCCAGCAGTTCAAGACAGGGTTTCTACGAGCAGTACTTC.

The J gene is TRBJ1-5, the V gene TRBV30; 8 bases are shared with TRBD1. The germline V gene encodes CDR1 GTSNPN and CDR2 SVGIG (reference sequence). This CDR3 region has 15 residues. V shed 0 bases, J shed 2 bases, and the junction held 3 bases outside the gene matches. For the CDR3, the DNA is TGTGCCTGGAGTGTACCGGGACAGGGCAATCAGCCCCAGCATTTT. It translates to CAWSVPGQGNQPQHF.

The chain employs TRBV27 and TRBJ2-3; 7 positions agree with TRBD2. Trimming at V came to 1 base and at J to 4 bases, leaving 5 bases not matched to a gene. The CDR3 sequence is 15 residues long. The germline V gene encodes CDR1 MNHEY and CDR2 SMNVEV (reference sequence). The CDR3 sequence is CASSLWGGSADTQYF. The CDR3 nucleotides are TGTGCCAGCAGTTTATGGGGCGGGAGCGCAGATACGCAGTATTTT.

This clone was picked up a small number of times. The V gene is TRBV5-5, the J gene TRBJ1-2; the D is unclear. The germline CDR1 and CDR2 sequences are SGHKS and YYEKEE (reference sequence). The V end was cut by 5 bases, the J end by 8 bases, with 10 bases between. The CDR3 length is 11 residues. The CDR3: CASRRRGGYTF. The CDR3 nucleotides read TGTGCCAGCAGACGGCGCGGGGGCTACACCTTC.

The chain recombines TRBV15 with TRBJ1-2; D gene unclear. The V end lost 5 bases, the J end lost 4 bases, and 17 bases lay between the germline ends. From germline, CDR1 is LNHNV and CDR2 YYDKDF (reference sequence). The CDR3 totals 15 residues. CDR3 sequence: CATSEPPPFGYGYTF. The CDR3 nucleotides are TGTGCCACCAGCGAACCACCTCCGTTCGGCTATGGCTACACCTTC.

Only a few counts were recorded for this clone. This chain uses TRBV7-9 with TRBJ1-4; 7 nucleotides match TRBD1. This CDR3 has 15 residues. Germline loops: CDR1 SEHNR, CDR2 FQNEAQ (reference sequence). Unmatched junction bases numbered 3, after V lost 5 bases and J lost 0 bases. In DNA form, the CDR3 reads TGTGCCAGCAGCCCCGGGACAGCAACTAATGAAAAACTGTTTTTT. Translation: CASSPGTATNEKLFF.

The chain uses TRBV5-1 and TRBJ1-2, with 9 bases lining up with TRBD1. The CDR3 loop spans 15 amino acids. CDR1 SGHRS and CDR2 YFSETQ come from the germline V gene. Trimming took 4 bases from V and 8 from J; bases not matched to a gene: 12. The CDR3 protein is CASSSTGGWEGGYTF. CDR3 bases: TGCGCCAGCAGCAGTACAGGGGGCTGGGAAGGAGGCTACACCTTC. The whole variable domain, remainder taken from reference TRBV5-1 and TRBJ1-2, is KAGVTQTPRYLIKTRGQQVTLSCSPISGHRSVSWYQQTPGQGLQFLFEYFSETQRNKGNFPGRFSGRQFSNSRSEMNVSTLELGDSALYLCASSSTGGWEGGYTFGSGTRLTVV.